Each of the 12 T cell receptor beta chains below was sequenced from the same sample in a study of PD-1 blockade in classical Hodgkin lymphoma. Clones were read by immunoSEQ multiplex PCR, and TCRdb kept only the in-frame ones, dropping some. The sample has 15,000 to 17,000 clones, over 80% seen once. Patients all relapsed after autologous stem cell transplantation, and there was variation in brentuximab vedotin exposure. Sequenced here: peripheral blood mononuclear cells (PBMCs), sampled before the second cycle of nivolumab. These receptors all stem from a human donor with classical Hodgkin lymphoma.

This clone was seen a handful of times. V usage is TRBV7-7 and J usage is TRBJ2-3; a possible D gene is TRBD2 (6 bases). V dropped 5 bases and J dropped 4 bases, with 22 bases sitting between them. Germline V gene data show CDR1 as SSHAT and CDR2 as FNYEAQ (reference sequence). This CDR3 region has 17 residues. CDR3 in DNA: TGTGCCAGCAGCGTCGGATCCGGGAGAGGTGAAGCAGATACGCAGTATTTT. This translates into CASSVGSGRGEADTQYF. Together with reference TRBV7-7 and TRBJ2-3, the CDR3 gives the full variable domain: GAGVSQSPRYKVTKRGQDVTLRCDPISSHATLYWYQQALGQGPEFLTYFNYEAQPDKSGLPSDRFSAERPEGSISTLTIQRTEQRDSAMYRCASSVGSGRGEADTQYFGPGTRLTVL.

This chain uses TRBV7-3 with TRBJ1-1, with D tentatively TRBD1 (5 bases). Deletions cut 2 bases from V and 4 bases from J, with 8 bases between. The CDR3 runs 13 residues. Germline CDR1 is SGHTA and CDR2 is FQGTGA. The CDR3 spells CASSLQGITEAFF. The CDR3 nucleotides are TGTGCCAGCAGCTTACAGGGTATCACTGAAGCTTTCTTT.

This clone was recorded only once. The gene calls are TRBV11-1 and TRBJ2-7; 8 nucleotides align to TRBD2. Germline CDR1 reads SGHAT; CDR2 reads FQDESV (reference sequence). The CDR3 is 17 amino acids. J was trimmed by 6 bases and V by 5 bases; bases with no gene match: 18. CDR3 nucleotide sequence: TGTGCCAGCAGCCTTCTAGGGAGGAGCGGGAGTCTCATCGAGCAGTACTTC. Its translation: CASSLLGRSGSLIEQYF.

The genes are TRBV30 and TRBJ1-1; D uncertain. There are 14 residues in the CDR3. From germline, CDR1 is GTSNPN and CDR2 SVGIG (reference sequence). V lost 3 bases, J lost 1 base, and 12 bases lay in between. The CDR3 sequence: CAWRDGVKNTEAFF. The DNA of the CDR3 is TGTGCCTGGAGAGATGGGGTTAAGAACACTGAAGCTTTCTTT.

V and J are TRBV5-8 and TRBJ1-2; perhaps TRBD1 as D (5 bases). V was trimmed by 2 bases and J by 0 bases, leaving 14 bases between them. Per the germline V gene, CDR1 is SGHTS and CDR2 is YDEGEE. The CDR3 length is 16 residues. CDR3: CASSFPGWLANYGYTF. In DNA, the CDR3 is TGTGCCAGCAGCTTCCCAGGGTGGTTAGCTAACTATGGCTACACCTTC. Combining the CDR3 with reference TRBV5-8 and TRBJ1-2 gives the whole variable domain EAGVTQSPTHLIKTRGQQATLRCSPISGHTSVYWYQQALGLGLQFLLWYDEGEERNRGNFPPRFSGRQFPNYSSELNVNALELEDSALYLCASSFPGWLANYGYTFGSGTRLTVV.

This clone appeared a single time. J is TRBJ2-7 and V is TRBV5-1; D is uncertain. Trimming took off 1 base at V and 3 bases at J, with 11 bases between the two ends. The CDR3 consists of 14 residues. The V gene's germline CDR1 is SGHRS and CDR2 YFSETQ. CDR3 coding DNA: TGCGCCAGCAGCTTGCAGTTTGCGAGCTACGAGCAGTACTTC. Its protein product is CASSLQFASYEQYF. The full variable domain, completed using reference TRBV5-1 and TRBJ2-7, is KAGVTQTPRYLIKTRGQQVTLSCSPISGHRSVSWYQQTPGQGLQFLFEYFSETQRNKGNFPGRFSGRQFSNSRSEMNVSTLELGDSALYLCASSLQFASYEQYFGPGTRLTVT.

This clone has just one count. The CDR3 here is CASSFMWGHTEAFF. In DNA, the CDR3 is TGTGCCAGCAGTTTTATGTGGGGGCATACTGAAGCTTTCTTT. This chain uses TRBV27 with TRBJ1-1; possibly TRBD1 for D (6 bases). The germline CDR1 and CDR2 sequences are MNHEY and SMNVEV (reference sequence). V was shortened by 3 bases and J by 5 bases, with 13 bases between the two germline ends. The CDR3 is made up of 14 amino acids.

The chain has TRBV10-3 and TRBJ2-7; D possibly corresponds to TRBD2 (6 bases). The CDR3 loop spans 13 amino acids. Germline CDR1 is ENHRY and CDR2 is SYGVKD. V shed 10 bases and J shed 3 bases, with 16 bases lying between them. CDR3 amino acids: CATEGRLDYEQYF. For the CDR3, the DNA is TGTGCCACGGAGGGCAGGCTAGACTACGAGCAGTACTTC.

V usage is TRBV5-1 and J usage is TRBJ2-1; possible D gene TRBD1, 6 bases. The germline V and J ends were trimmed by 4 bases and 7 bases, with 27 bases remaining between them. Per germline, CDR1 SGHRS and CDR2 YFSETQ. This CDR3 has 18 residues. The CDR3 sequence is CASSPGDPRALLNNEQFF. As DNA, the CDR3 is TGCGCCAGCAGCCCAGGGGACCCTCGGGCCCTTTTGAATAATGAGCAGTTCTTC.

The chain joins TRBV18 to TRBJ1-1; 7 bases align to TRBD1. Germline V lookup: CDR1 KGHSH, CDR2 LQKENI. Trimming took 8 bases from V and 0 from J; bases not matched to a gene: 24. This CDR3 has 20 amino acids. CDR3 in DNA: TGTGCCAGCGGACAGGTACTTGTCGGGACACTTCCAAATATGAACACTGAAGCTTTCTTT. It codes for CASGQVLVGTLPNMNTEAFF.

The V gene is TRBV10-3, the J gene TRBJ1-1; D possibly corresponds to TRBD1 (6 bases). The CDR3 runs 12 residues. The germline V and J ends were trimmed by 2 bases and 9 bases, with 10 bases remaining between them. CDR1 and CDR2 from the germline V gene are ENHRY and SYGVKD. The CDR3 reads CAISEGTWKAFF. The CDR3 coding sequence is TGTGCCATCAGTGAGGGGACATGGAAAGCTTTCTTT.

This chain uses TRBV4-1 with TRBJ1-6; D is unresolved. Germline assignment: CDR1 MGHRA and CDR2 YSYEKL. The V and J ends lost 0 bases and 0 bases respectively, with 6 bases between them. This CDR3 has 16 amino acids. The CDR3 nucleotides read TGCGCCAGCAGCCAAGACCAGAACTCCTATAATTCACCCCTCCACTTT. Translating it yields CASSQDQNSYNSPLHF.